What follows are 17 T cell receptor beta chains derived from one specimen sequenced in a study of blood T cells in healthy people across ages (dated by TCRdb to about 2015). Libraries were constructed by 5' RACE. Sequencing took place on an Illumina HiSeq 2500. The second PCR ran for about 7 to 11 cycles and used a J-beta primer mix along with a sample-barcoded 5' primer. Using fastp at Q25 and MiXCR, TCRdb reprocessed the public reads and kept productive beta chains. Rows with a matching CDR3 protein are joined into one entry that keeps the most common DNA and genes. The sample table holds over 1,300,000 distinct CDR3 sequences, of which 45% to 70% were seen once. About 6.7% of the sample is taken by the ten largest. Sequenced sample: blood. These receptors all come from a man between 18 and 29 years old in good health.

The chain links TRBV6-5 to TRBJ2-7; D is perhaps TRBD1 (5 bases). Germline V CDR1 and CDR2: MNHEY, SVGAGI. The ends were cut back, 0 bases at V and 5 bases at J, with 11 bases in the middle. This CDR3 region has 14 residues. The CDR3 DNA sequence: TGTGCCAGCAGTTACTCAGGCAGGGTCCACGAGCAGTACTTC. It specifies CASSYSGRVHEQYF.

The rearrangement joins TRBV12-3 or TRBV12-4 to TRBJ1-1; D is ambiguous. V lost 8 bases and J 7 bases, leaving 17 bases between the germline ends. The CDR3 totals 13 residues. The CDR3 DNA is TGTGCCAGCGCGCAAGGTAGCGTCGGTGAAGCTTTCTTT. Protein sequence: CASAQGSVGEAFF.

The V gene is TRBV28, the J gene TRBJ2-3; tentatively, D is TRBD2 (6 bases). The CDR3 is 15 amino acids. Germline CDR1 and CDR2: MDHEN and SYDVKM. Trimming took 2 bases from V and 5 from J, leaving 14 bases between them. DNA for the CDR3: TGTGCCAGCAGTTTAGGGGCAGGGAGGCAAGATACGCAGTATTTT. Its translation is CASSLGAGRQDTQYF.

The V gene is TRBV20-1, the J gene TRBJ1-1; D unresolved. There are 8 residues in the CDR3. The V gene's germline CDR1 is DFQATT and CDR2 SNEGSKA (reference sequence). V lost 7 bases and J lost 4, with 1 base in between. In DNA form, the CDR3 reads TGCAGTGTCACTGAAGCTTTCTTT. It specifies CSVTEAFF.

This clonotype has just one count. V and J are TRBV4-1 and TRBJ2-4, with TRBD1 matching over 10 bases. Germline CDR1 is MGHRA and CDR2 is YSYEKL. V was pared by 2 bases and J by 13 bases, with 11 bases of the junction left unmatched. This CDR3 contains 15 residues. The DNA of the CDR3 is TGCGCCAGCAGCCAAAGGACAGGGGGTTCCTACAAGCAGTACTTC. Translation: CASSQRTGGSYKQYF.

The chain joins TRBV6-5 to TRBJ2-7, with D perhaps TRBD2 (7 bases). The V end lost 7 bases, the J end lost 6 bases, and 13 bases lay between the germline ends. CDR1 and CDR2 from the germline V gene are MNHEY and SVGAGI. This CDR3 is built from 12 residues. The CDR3 reads CASTGGGAEQYF. The DNA for the CDR3 is TGTGCCAGCACCGGAGGGGGGGCCGAGCAGTACTTC.

The chain's CDR3 is CASNQMVRGYNSPLHF. DNA of the CDR3: TGTGCCAGCAACCAGATGGTCAGGGGATATAATTCACCCCTCCACTTT. This chain joins TRBV4-2 and TRBJ1-6; D is perhaps TRBD1 (6 bases). The germline V gene encodes CDR1 LGHNA and CDR2 YNFKEQ. Trimming took off 7 bases at V and 4 bases at J, with 17 bases between the two ends. The CDR3 contains 16 residues.

V usage is TRBV7-2 and J usage is TRBJ2-7, with 9 bases that match TRBD1. CDR1 is SGHTA and CDR2 is FQGNSA in the germline V gene. The CDR3 runs to 16 residues. V lost 2 bases to trimming and J lost 4 bases; unmatched junction nucleotides: 9. CDR3 sequence: CASSLTPGQGLYEQYF. Written as DNA, the CDR3 is TGTGCCAGCAGCTTAACCCCGGGACAGGGCCTTTACGAGCAGTACTTC. The complete variable domain, with remaining parts taken from reference TRBV7-2 and TRBJ2-7, reads GAGVSQSPSNKVTEKGKDVELRCDPISGHTALYWYRQSLGQGLEFLIYFQGNSAPDKSGLPSDRFSAERTGGSVSTLTIQRTQQEDSAVYLCASSLTPGQGLYEQYFGPGTRLTVT.

This rearrangement joins TRBV12-5 to TRBJ1-5; D possibly corresponds to TRBD1 (5 bases). CDR1 and CDR2 (germline): LGHNT, FRNRAP. The CDR3 sequence is 13 residues long. V dropped 6 bases and J dropped 6 bases, with 12 bases sitting between them. CDR3 amino acids: CASGQEGSQPQHF. DNA of the CDR3: TGTGCTAGTGGACAGGAGGGGTCTCAGCCCCAGCATTTT.

This clonotype was observed a few times. The chain joins TRBV6-1 to TRBJ2-5, with 14 bases that match TRBD2. V trimming: 5 bases; J trimming: 2 bases; junction bases outside the gene matches: 10. The CDR3 is 18 amino acids. Germline lookup yields CDR1 MNHNS and CDR2 SASEGT. The CDR3 is CASSPRLAGGRLQETQYF. In nucleotides, the CDR3 is TGTGCCAGCAGTCCCCGACTAGCGGGGGGGAGGTTACAAGAGACCCAGTACTTC.

This clonotype was detected only once. The chain employs TRBV6-1 and TRBJ2-3; the D is unclear. Per germline, CDR1 MNHNS and CDR2 SASEGT. The CDR3 is 17 residues long. The germline V and J ends were trimmed by 5 bases and 2 bases, with 20 bases remaining between them. CDR3 coding DNA: TGTGCCAGCAGTCCCTTGTTTATTGCCTCCGACACAGATACGCAGTATTTT. It specifies CASSPLFIASDTDTQYF.

V usage is TRBV7-2 and J usage is TRBJ2-3; possibly TRBD1 for D (6 bases). This CDR3 comprises 15 residues. The germline V gene has CDR1 SGHTA and CDR2 FQGNSA. Between the trimmed V and J ends, which lost 5 bases and 1 base, there was a span of 13 bases. CDR3 sequence: CASSQGGTGTDTQYF. The CDR3 DNA is TGTGCCAGCAGCCAAGGGGGAACTGGCACAGATACGCAGTATTTT.

The chain employs TRBV4-1 and TRBJ1-1; D unresolved. V dropped 3 bases and J dropped 4 bases, with 6 bases sitting between them. The CDR3 runs 12 residues. In germline, CDR1 is MGHRA, CDR2 YSYEKL. CDR3 in amino acids: CASSQTSTEAFF. The CDR3, as DNA: TGCGCCAGCAGCCAGACGAGCACTGAAGCTTTCTTT.

This clonotype was seen a handful of times. This may arise from a read error, as a much more abundant clone is one base away. The chain is built from TRBV9 and TRBJ2-5; D call uncertain. The CDR3 consists of 12 residues. The V end lost 0 bases, the J end lost 11 bases, and 11 bases lay between the germline ends. Germline V gene lookup returns CDR1 SGDLS and CDR2 YYNGEE. CDR3 residues: CASSVVAYEQYF. DNA of the CDR3: TGTGCCAGCAGCGTAGTTGCCTATGAGCAGTACTTC.

The chain employs TRBV4-1 and TRBJ1-1, with D maybe TRBD1 (6 bases). The CDR3 is 14 amino acids. CDR1 MGHRA and CDR2 YSYEKL come from the germline V gene. V lost 2 bases to trimming and J lost 4 bases, with 11 bases between them. The CDR3 DNA sequence: TGCGCCAGCAGCCAAACAACAGGGTCCACTGAAGCTTTCTTT. This encodes CASSQTTGSTEAFF.

The V gene is TRBV7-2, the J gene TRBJ2-2; 11 bases fit TRBD2. The CDR3 consists of 20 residues. Germline V gene lookup returns CDR1 SGHTA and CDR2 FQGNSA. J gave up 4 bases and V 4 bases, and 17 bases lay outside the gene matches. The CDR3 nucleotides are TGTGCCAGCAGCTCTATGGGACTAGCGGCGACCCGAGTGAGCACCGGGGAGCTGTTTTTT. Translating gives CASSSMGLAATRVSTGELFF.

CDR3 bases: TGTGCCAGCAGCCAAGTCTCAGGTAGAGGGAATGGCTACACCTTC. Translation gives CASSQVSGRGNGYTF. The J gene is TRBJ1-2, the V gene TRBV3-1; no firm D call. The ends were cut back, 1 base at V and 6 bases at J, with 15 bases in the middle. The CDR3 has 15 amino acids. Germline CDR1 reads LGHDT; CDR2 reads YNNKEL (reference sequence).